The rows below give T cell receptor beta chains drawn from one sample of a study of T cell repertoires in cytomegalovirus infection. TCRdb re-analysed the reads in MiXCR, keeping a single row per CDR3 protein. This sample has about a million distinct CDR3 sequences, with roughly 30% found just once. No antigen is known for these receptors. The starting material was cultured CD8+ T cells from PBMCs, obtained from culture after CMV antigen stimulation. The receptors originated from a human donor in good health (CMV status not recorded). Some clones in this sample may be carry-over from other donors' samples. Each CDR3 is given with its conserved first and last residue. Each record gives: clone size, D gene, V gene, J gene, CDR3 protein, CDR3 DNA. A D gene is named only where the DNA matches it firmly. Not all rows give a size; the values are once, few, many and, for expanded clones, a class.

abundance: few; d_gene: .; v_gene: TRBV20-1; j_gene: TRBJ2-5; CDR3aa: CSARGRAYQETQYF; CDR3nt: TGCAGTGCTAGGGGCAGGGCCTACCAAGAGACCCAGTACTTC
abundance: .; d_gene: .; v_gene: TRBV27; j_gene: TRBJ2-1; CDR3aa: CASSAGILDEQFF; CDR3nt: TGTGCCAGCAGTGCAGGGATTCTGGATGAGCAGTTCTTC
abundance: few; d_gene: TRBD1; v_gene: TRBV5-5; j_gene: TRBJ1-5; CDR3aa: CASSGQGEPWAQHF; CDR3nt: TGTGCCAGCAGCGGACAGGGGGAACCCTGGGCCCAGCATTTT
abundance: .; d_gene: TRBD1; v_gene: TRBV7-9; j_gene: TRBJ2-7; CDR3aa: CASSFTGQGNEQYF; CDR3nt: TGTGCCAGCAGCTTCACGGGACAGGGGAACGAGCAGTACTTC
abundance: many; d_gene: .; v_gene: TRBV19; j_gene: TRBJ2-1; CDR3aa: CASTSDIRAYNEQFF; CDR3nt: TGTGCCAGTACGTCGGACATCAGAGCCTACAATGAGCAGTTCTTC
abundance: few; d_gene: TRBD2; v_gene: TRBV4-1; j_gene: TRBJ2-3; CDR3aa: CASSPSGLAEVTDTQYF; CDR3nt: TGCGCCAGCAGCCCCTCGGGACTAGCGGAGGTCACAGATACGCAGTATTTT
abundance: many; d_gene: .; v_gene: TRBV7-8; j_gene: TRBJ1-2; CDR3aa: CASSLDSGASGYTF; CDR3nt: TGTGCCAGCAGCTTAGATTCGGGGGCGAGCGGCTACACCTTC
abundance: many; d_gene: TRBD1; v_gene: TRBV6-5; j_gene: TRBJ2-3; CDR3aa: CASSYHAGTGGLDTQYF; CDR3nt: TGTGCCAGCAGTTACCATGCCGGAACAGGGGGCTTAGATACGCAGTATTTT
abundance: .; d_gene: TRBD2; v_gene: TRBV20-1; j_gene: TRBJ2-3; CDR3aa: CSALTTSGADTQYF; CDR3nt: TGCAGTGCGCTTACGACTAGCGGGGCAGATACACAGTATTTT
abundance: few; d_gene: TRBD2; v_gene: TRBV14; j_gene: TRBJ2-3; CDR3aa: CASSQSGVGTDTQYF; CDR3nt: TGTGCCAGCAGTCAAAGCGGGGTAGGCACAGATACGCAGTATTTT
abundance: .; d_gene: TRBD2; v_gene: TRBV7-9; j_gene: TRBJ2-1; CDR3aa: CASSPPGLAANEQFF; CDR3nt: TGTGCCAGCAGCCCTCCGGGACTAGCGGCCAATGAGCAGTTCTTC
abundance: .; d_gene: .; v_gene: TRBV6-6; j_gene: TRBJ2-2; CDR3aa: CASSSVRGTGELFF; CDR3nt: TGTGCCAGCAGTTCCGTCCGGGGCACCGGGGAGCTGTTTTTT
abundance: .; d_gene: .; v_gene: TRBV19; j_gene: TRBJ1-1; CDR3aa: CATSTGLAAFF; CDR3nt: TGTGCCACCTCAACAGGGTTAGCAGCTTTCTTT
abundance: many; d_gene: .; v_gene: TRBV6-5; j_gene: TRBJ2-1; CDR3aa: CASSYSNRYTYNEQFF; CDR3nt: TGTGCCAGCAGTTACTCGAACAGATACACCTACAATGAGCAGTTCTTC
abundance: few; d_gene: TRBD2; v_gene: TRBV15; j_gene: TRBJ2-7; CDR3aa: CATSRGLAGALYYEQYF; CDR3nt: TGTGCCACCAGCAGGGGTCTAGCGGGGGCCCTTTACTACGAGCAGTACTTC
abundance: few; d_gene: .; v_gene: TRBV7-6; j_gene: TRBJ1-5; CDR3aa: CASSLEGQEPQHF; CDR3nt: TGTGCCAGCAGCTTAGAAGGCCAGGAGCCCCAGCATTTT
abundance: .; d_gene: TRBD1; v_gene: TRBV12-5; j_gene: TRBJ2-1; CDR3aa: CASGAPGGTYNEQFF; CDR3nt: TGTGCTAGTGGAGCCCCAGGGGGCACCTACAATGAGCAGTTCTTC
abundance: .; d_gene: TRBD1; v_gene: TRBV11-2; j_gene: TRBJ2-1; CDR3aa: CASSSSGTGRYNEQFF; CDR3nt: TGTGCCAGCAGCTCGAGCGGGACAGGGAGGTACAATGAGCAGTTCTTC
abundance: few; d_gene: .; v_gene: TRBV15; j_gene: TRBJ1-1; CDR3aa: CATSRKGQNTEAFF; CDR3nt: TGTGCCACCAGCAGAAAGGGACAGAACACTGAAGCTTTCTTT
abundance: .; d_gene: TRBD2; v_gene: TRBV7-9; j_gene: TRBJ2-1; CDR3aa: CASSFVRTSGAKGYNEQFF; CDR3nt: TGTGCCAGCAGCTTCGTGAGGACTAGCGGGGCAAAGGGTTACAATGAGCAGTTCTTC
abundance: .; d_gene: .; v_gene: TRBV7-9; j_gene: TRBJ2-7; CDR3aa: CASSSLGRADEQYF; CDR3nt: TGTGCCAGCAGCTCCCTAGGCAGGGCCGACGAGCAGTACTTC
abundance: few; d_gene: TRBD2; v_gene: TRBV6-1; j_gene: TRBJ2-1; CDR3aa: CASSEAVAGGFYNEQFF; CDR3nt: TGTGCCAGCAGTGAAGCGGTAGCGGGGGGGTTTTACAATGAGCAGTTCTTC
abundance: .; d_gene: .; v_gene: TRBV4-2; j_gene: TRBJ2-2; CDR3aa: CVSSHERDTGELFF; CDR3nt: TGTGTCAGCAGCCACGAACGGGACACCGGGGAGCTGTTTTTT
abundance: few; d_gene: .; v_gene: TRBV7-9; j_gene: TRBJ2-7; CDR3aa: CASSSTGRVYEQYF; CDR3nt: TGTGCCAGCAGCTCTACGGGCAGGGTTTACGAGCAGTACTTC
abundance: few; d_gene: .; v_gene: TRBV6-1; j_gene: TRBJ1-1; CDR3aa: CASSYGGGTAFF; CDR3nt: TGTGCCAGCAGTTATGGGGGGGGCACGGCTTTCTTT
abundance: many; d_gene: TRBD1; v_gene: TRBV7-9; j_gene: TRBJ2-2; CDR3aa: CASSMPGQIVTGELFF; CDR3nt: TGTGCCAGCAGCATGCCGGGACAGATAGTTACCGGGGAGCTGTTTTTT
abundance: .; d_gene: TRBD1; v_gene: TRBV12-3/TRBV12-4; j_gene: TRBJ1-2; CDR3aa: CASSPGGRGRRNGYTF; CDR3nt: TGTGCCAGCAGCCCCGGTGGAAGGGGGCGCCGAAACGGCTACACCTTC
abundance: .; d_gene: TRBD1; v_gene: TRBV6-5; j_gene: TRBJ2-1; CDR3aa: CATSDRAYNEQFF; CDR3nt: TGTGCCACCTCGGACAGGGCCTACAATGAGCAGTTCTTC
abundance: many; d_gene: .; v_gene: TRBV7-8; j_gene: TRBJ1-1; CDR3aa: CASSLWGGNTEAFF; CDR3nt: TGTGCCAGCAGCTTATGGGGTGGAAACACTGAAGCTTTCTTT
abundance: few; d_gene: .; v_gene: TRBV11-2; j_gene: TRBJ1-5; CDR3aa: CASSLAPGAQPQHF; CDR3nt: TGTGCCAGCAGCTTAGCCCCAGGGGCTCAGCCCCAGCATTTT
abundance: .; d_gene: .; v_gene: TRBV19; j_gene: TRBJ1-5; CDR3aa: CASSIDRVRNQPQHF; CDR3nt: TGTGCCAGTAGTATAGACAGGGTACGAAATCAGCCCCAGCATTTT
abundance: .; d_gene: TRBD1; v_gene: TRBV13; j_gene: TRBJ2-7; CDR3aa: CASSSQTGEYEQYF; CDR3nt: TGTGCCAGCAGCTCCCAGACAGGGGAGTACGAGCAGTACTTC
abundance: .; d_gene: TRBD1; v_gene: TRBV6-5; j_gene: TRBJ1-2; CDR3aa: CASSAGTGPSYYGYTF; CDR3nt: TGTGCCAGCAGCGCCGGGACAGGGCCATCTTACTATGGCTACACCTTC
abundance: .; d_gene: .; v_gene: TRBV20-1; j_gene: TRBJ2-1; CDR3aa: CSARDQGSAAQFF; CDR3nt: TGCAGTGCTAGAGATCAAGGGTCGGCGGCGCAGTTCTTC
abundance: .; d_gene: .; v_gene: TRBV6-6; j_gene: TRBJ1-5; CDR3aa: CASKPDNSQPQHF; CDR3nt: TGTGCCAGCAAACCCGACAATAGTCAGCCCCAGCATTTT
abundance: .; d_gene: .; v_gene: TRBV20-1; j_gene: TRBJ2-7; CDR3aa: CSAMGTDSYEQYF; CDR3nt: TGCAGTGCTATGGGGACCGACTCCTACGAGCAGTACTTC